Shown below are 13 T cell receptor beta chains from a single sample sequenced in a study of shared clonotypes between healthy human individuals. Libraries were prepared by immunoSEQ multiplex PCR; TCRdb keeps only in-frame clonotypes and omits some of them. The table includes 1.6 million or so clones, roughly 97% detected once. The sample consisted of naive CD4+ T cells sorted from blood. Subset described: CD45RA+ positively selected. Receptor source: a man aged 25-45 years in good health.

The chain recombines TRBV7-9 with TRBJ1-2; tentatively, D is TRBD1 (6 bases). The V gene's germline CDR1 is SEHNR and CDR2 FQNEAQ (reference sequence). Trimming removed 1 base from V and 0 bases from J, with 18 bases in between. This CDR3 is 18 amino acids long. CDR3 nucleotide sequence: TGTGCCAGCAGCTTAGAGGACAGCTACGATTCGGCTAACTATGGCTACACCTTC. Residues: CASSLEDSYDSANYGYTF.

The chain employs TRBV27 and TRBJ1-5, with 8 bases aligning to TRBD1. CDR1 is MNHEY, CDR2 SMNVEV, per germline (reference sequence). The CDR3 runs to 13 residues. Trimming cost V 5 bases and J 7 bases; bases outside gene matches: 4. The CDR3 region has the DNA TGTGCCAGCAGTCCGACAGGGGCACAGCCCCAGCATTTT. This codes for CASSPTGAQPQHF.

The J gene is TRBJ2-3, the V gene TRBV28, with a tentative D call TRBD1 (5 bases). Deletions cut 7 bases from V and 3 bases from J, with 17 bases between. CDR1 and CDR2 from the germline V gene are MDHEN and SYDVKM. The CDR3 runs 15 residues. The CDR3 DNA sequence: TGTGCCAGCACCAGGGCTATTAAGATTACAGATACGCAGTATTTT. Its translation: CASTRAIKITDTQYF.

The chain uses TRBV9 and TRBJ2-3; TRBD1 matches 7 bases. Germline CDR1 and CDR2: SGDLS and YYNGEE. The CDR3 runs 16 residues. V lost 4 bases and J lost 8; bases outside the gene matches: 16. The CDR3 DNA reads TGTGCCAGCAGCCCACTTGGGGGACAGCACAGAGTTACGCAGTATTTT. Translation gives CASSPLGGQHRVTQYF.

This clone was recorded only once. This sequence joins TRBV5-4 and TRBJ1-2; possibly TRBD1 for D (6 bases). CDR1 and CDR2 from the germline V gene are SGHNT and YYREEE (reference sequence). Deletions cut 3 bases from V and 3 bases from J, with 15 bases between. The CDR3 totals 15 residues. CDR3 in DNA: TGTGCCAGCAGCTGGGACATTGGGCGTGACTATGGCTACACCTTC. Translated: CASSWDIGRDYGYTF.

This clone showed up just once. Here the CDR3 DNA reads TGTGCCAGCAGCGGCGCCGGGACTGCCGTCGAGCAGTACTTC. Its protein product is CASSGAGTAVEQYF. The rearrangement joins TRBV5-4 to TRBJ2-7, with a possible D match to TRBD2 (6 bases). CDR3 length: 14 amino acids. Germline CDR1 and CDR2: SGHNT and YYREEE (reference sequence). Trimming left V 4 bases short and J 6 bases short, with 17 bases between.

The chain links TRBV7-9 to TRBJ1-2; maybe TRBD1 (5 bases). The germline V gene encodes CDR1 SEHNR and CDR2 FQNEAQ (reference sequence). Trimming stripped 1 base from V and 3 bases from J, with 15 bases between. The CDR3 covers 16 residues. The CDR3 region is CASSLGTRQIDYGYTF. The CDR3 region has the DNA TGTGCCAGCAGCTTAGGGACAAGGCAGATAGACTATGGCTACACCTTC. The whole variable domain, filled in from reference TRBV7-9 and TRBJ1-2, reads DTGVSQNPRHKITKRGQNVTFRCDPISEHNRLYWYRQTLGQGPEFLTYFQNEAQLEKSRLLSDRFSAERPKGSFSTLEIQRTEQGDSAMYLCASSLGTRQIDYGYTFGSGTRLTVV.

The chain recombines TRBV27 with TRBJ2-7; 11 bases fit TRBD2. The J segment lost 7 bases and the V segment lost 5 bases, leaving 10 bases of the junction unmatched. This CDR3 contains 15 residues. Germline V lookup: CDR1 MNHEY, CDR2 SMNVEV (reference sequence). This chain's CDR3 is CASSKSSGRSGEQYF. CDR3 DNA sequence: TGTGCCAGCAGTAAGTCTAGCGGGAGGTCGGGGGAGCAGTACTTC.

The V call is TRBV7-6, the J call TRBJ2-3, with 15 nucleotides matching TRBD2. Germline CDR1 and CDR2: SGHVS and FNYEAQ. The V gene end was trimmed by 6 bases and the J gene end by 0 bases; junction bases not matched to a gene: 4. This CDR3 is 17 amino acids long. The CDR3 here is CASRGLAGGRSTDTQYF. DNA for the CDR3: TGTGCCAGCAGGGGACTAGCGGGGGGCCGGAGCACAGATACGCAGTATTTT.

V and J are TRBV29-1 and TRBJ1-1; D perhaps matches TRBD1 (5 bases). V shed 6 bases and J shed 4 bases, with 9 bases lying between them. There are 11 residues in the CDR3. The germline V gene encodes CDR1 SQVTM and CDR2 ANQGSEA. The CDR3 spells CSVIRGTEAFF. The DNA for the CDR3 is TGCAGCGTCATAAGGGGCACTGAAGCTTTCTTT.

Remarks on this clone: Relative to the germline gene, one junction end is altered; a read error may explain this. The chain recombines TRBV7-7 with TRBJ2-7, with TRBD2 matching 9 bases. Germline-derived CDR1 and CDR2 are SSHAT and FNYEAQ (reference sequence). This CDR3 has 15 amino acids. CDR3 nucleotides: TGTGCTAGCAGCTCGGGGATAGCGGGAGAACGCGAGCAGTACTTC. Its protein is CASSSGIAGEREQYF.

The chain carries TRBV6-4 and TRBJ2-7; 7 nucleotides agree with TRBD2. The V gene's germline CDR1 is MRHNA and CDR2 SNTAGT. The CDR3 contains 13 residues. V lost 10 bases and J lost 2; bases outside the gene matches: 8. As DNA, the CDR3 is TGTGCCACCGCGCGGGGGAGGGCCTACGAGCAGTACTTC. Translated: CATARGRAYEQYF.

This sequence joins TRBV18 and TRBJ2-3, with D perhaps matching TRBD2 (5 bases). V was cut by 2 bases and J by 9 bases, with 24 bases left in between. CDR1 and CDR2 from the germline V gene are KGHSH and LQKENI. The CDR3 covers 17 residues. Written as DNA, the CDR3 is TGTGCCAGCTCACCAAGAGCCTATCCATCGGGCGGGCCGACGCAGTATTTT. It translates to CASSPRAYPSGGPTQYF.